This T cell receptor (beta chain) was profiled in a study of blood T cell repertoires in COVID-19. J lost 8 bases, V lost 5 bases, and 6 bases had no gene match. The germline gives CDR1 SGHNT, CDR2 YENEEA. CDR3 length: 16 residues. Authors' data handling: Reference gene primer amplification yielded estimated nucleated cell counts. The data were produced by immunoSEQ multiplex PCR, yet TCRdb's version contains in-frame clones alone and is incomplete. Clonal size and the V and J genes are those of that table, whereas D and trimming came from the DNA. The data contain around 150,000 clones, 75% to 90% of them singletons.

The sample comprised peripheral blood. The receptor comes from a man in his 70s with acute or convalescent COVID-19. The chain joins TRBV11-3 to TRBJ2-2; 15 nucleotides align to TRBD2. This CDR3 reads CASSTGLAGGPGELFF. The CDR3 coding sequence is TGTGCCAGCAGCACGGGACTAGCGGGGGGCCCGGGGGAGCTGTTTTTT. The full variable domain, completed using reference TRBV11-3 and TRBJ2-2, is EAGVVQSPRYKIIEKKQPVAFWCNPISGHNTLYWYLQNLGQGPELLIRYENEEAVDDSQLPKDRFSAERLKGVDSTLKIQPAELGDSAVYLCASSTGLAGGPGELFFGEGSRLTVL.